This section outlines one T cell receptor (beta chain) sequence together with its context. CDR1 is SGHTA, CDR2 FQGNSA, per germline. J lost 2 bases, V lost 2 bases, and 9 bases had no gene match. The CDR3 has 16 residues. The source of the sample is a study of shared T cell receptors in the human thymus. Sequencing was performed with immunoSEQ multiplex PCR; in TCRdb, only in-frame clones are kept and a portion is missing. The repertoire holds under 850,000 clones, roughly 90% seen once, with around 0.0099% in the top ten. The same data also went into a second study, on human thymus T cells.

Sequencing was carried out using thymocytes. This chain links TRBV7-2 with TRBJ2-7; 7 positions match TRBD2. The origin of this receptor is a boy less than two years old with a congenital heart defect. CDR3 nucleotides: TGTGCCAGCAGCTTAAAGTCGCCTAGCGGCCCCTACGAGCAGTACTTC. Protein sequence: CASSLKSPSGPYEQYF. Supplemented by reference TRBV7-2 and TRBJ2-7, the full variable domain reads GAGVSQSPSNKVTEKGKDVELRCDPISGHTALYWYRQSLGQGLEFLIYFQGNSAPDKSGLPSDRFSAERTGGSVSTLTIQRTQQEDSAVYLCASSLKSPSGPYEQYFGPGTRLTVT.